The clone carrying this T cell receptor (beta chain) was seen at least ten times. The PBMCs were taken from over 9.5 ml of fresh peripheral blood. The data stem from a study of T cells in Graves' hyperthyroidism and ophthalmopathy. TCR beta CDR3 regions were amplified from RNA transcripts. The HTBI primer set drove a first-round RT-PCR of the TCR CDR3. Via MiXCR, TCRdb re-called the multiplex PCR reads, giving one row per CDR3 protein. Seen here are 130,000 or so distinct CDR3 sequences, 22% observed once, and the top ten hold more than 60%. The sequenced sample consisted of blood. The clonotype comes from a woman in her forties or fifties with Graves' hyperthyroidism that later progressed to Graves' ophthalmopathy.

CDR3: CASTKQGDNSPLHF. The CDR3 DNA reads as TGTGCCAGCACCAAACAGGGTGATAATTCACCCCTCCACTTT. The V gene is TRBV12-3 or TRBV12-4, the J gene TRBJ1-6, with D possibly being TRBD1 (6 bases). Trimming stripped 7 bases from V and 5 bases from J, with 12 bases between. The CDR3 consists of 14 residues.